The rows below give T cell receptor beta chains drawn from one sample of a study of shared clonotypes between healthy human individuals. Assay used: immunoSEQ multiplex PCR; TCRdb lists only in-frame clones, some missing. The sample consists of about 180,000 clones, roughly 91% of them appearing once. Input material: naive CD4+ T cells sorted from blood. These receptors were collected from a woman in her twenties or thirties in good health. Each CDR3 is given with its conserved first and last residue. A D gene is named only where the DNA matches it firmly.

TRBD2	TRBV5-8	TRBJ2-7	TGTGCCAGCAGGCCTAGCGGTCCCACCTACGAGCAGTACTTC	CASRPSGPTYEQYF
.	TRBV5-6	TRBJ2-7	TGTGCCAGCAGCTTAGGACCCTTTGGAAGCGAGCAGTACTTC	CASSLGPFGSEQYF
TRBD2	TRBV5-4	TRBJ2-7	TGTGCCAGCAGCTCTAAGGGACTAGCTTTGAACGAGCAGTACTTC	CASSSKGLALNEQYF
TRBD2	TRBV4-1	TRBJ2-7	TGCGCCAGCAGCCAGCTAGCGGGAGGGATCTACGAGCAGTACTTC	CASSQLAGGIYEQYF
.	TRBV9	TRBJ1-3	TGTGCCAGCAGCTCAACGGATTCTGGAAACACCATATATTTT	CASSSTDSGNTIYF
.	TRBV5-1	TRBJ1-1	TGCGCCAGCAGCTTGGGGACCATGAACACTGAAGCTTTCTTT	CASSLGTMNTEAFF
.	TRBV4-2	TRBJ2-3	TGTGCCAGCAGCCAAGAGCCCAGACCAGATACGCAGTATTTT	CASSQEPRPDTQYF
.	TRBV5-1	TRBJ1-1	TGCGCCAGCAGCTTGGGTACAGTGAACACTGAAGCTTTCTTT	CASSLGTVNTEAFF
TRBD1	TRBV29-1	TRBJ1-2	TGCAGCGCCCAGACAGGGAATGGCTACACCTTC	CSAQTGNGYTF
.	TRBV5-1	TRBJ1-2	TGCGCCAGCAGCTTGGATGCCGGGGCTCACTATGGCTACACCTTC	CASSLDAGAHYGYTF
TRBD1	TRBV5-4	TRBJ2-1	TGTGCCAGCAGCCGACCCGGGACAGGGGCCGCTAATGAGCAGTTCTTC	CASSRPGTGAANEQFF